A single sample gave rise to the 15 T cell receptor beta chains below, sequenced in a study of blood T cells in healthy people across ages. Using a J-beta primer mix together with a sample-barcoded 5' primer, a second PCR was run for about 6 to 12 cycles. TCRdb re-called the 5' RACE reads through MiXCR, storing one row per CDR3 protein. The repertoire has fewer than 800,000 distinct CDR3 sequences, 32% of them found once; the top ten carry 15%. Sequencing was performed on blood. The receptors derive from a woman of 80 years or more in good health.

V gene TRBV5-1 combines with J gene TRBJ1-1; no reliable D call. V was clipped by 7 bases and J by 4 bases, with 17 bases between them. Per the germline V gene, CDR1 is SGHRS and CDR2 is YFSETQ. The CDR3 consists of 14 residues. CDR3 sequence: CASRPDWGSTEAFF. The CDR3 bases are TGCGCCAGCCGCCCTGATTGGGGAAGCACTGAAGCTTTCTTT.

The chain combines TRBV20-1 with TRBJ2-7; D may correspond to TRBD1 or TRBD2 (5 bases each). CDR1 is DFQATT, CDR2 SNEGSKA, per germline (reference sequence). The CDR3 runs 11 residues. Trimming cost V 7 bases and J 2 bases, with 9 bases left between them. The CDR3 sequence: CSVEGPYEQYF. The CDR3 bases are TGCAGTGTCGAGGGGCCCTACGAGCAGTACTTC.

Ten or more counts support this clonotype. This chain links TRBV20-1 with TRBJ2-5, with D unclear. The CDR3 covers 12 residues. The germline V gene encodes CDR1 DFQATT and CDR2 SNEGSKA (reference sequence). Trimming took off 3 bases at V and 5 bases at J, with 10 bases between the two ends. CDR3 amino acids: CSARGARETQYF. The CDR3 DNA reads TGCAGTGCTAGGGGTGCCCGGGAGACCCAGTACTTC.

The chain joins TRBV11-2 to TRBJ2-5; 9 nucleotides line up with TRBD2. J was trimmed by 5 bases and V by 5 bases; bases with no gene match: 6. Germline V gene data show CDR1 as SGHAT and CDR2 as FQNNGV. The CDR3 runs to 14 residues. CDR3 nucleotide sequence: TGTGCCAGCAGCCAGACTAGCGGTGGGGAGACCCAGTACTTC. It specifies CASSQTSGGETQYF.

This clonotype occurred a few times. The chain combines TRBV20-1 with TRBJ2-1, with a tentative D call TRBD1 (6 bases). The CDR3 length is 15 residues. Germline V CDR1 and CDR2: DFQATT, SNEGSKA (reference sequence). V shed 0 bases and J shed 6 bases, with 15 bases lying between them. CDR3 loop: CSARDSGQLSNEQFF. DNA for the CDR3: TGCAGTGCTAGAGACTCCGGACAGTTAAGCAATGAGCAGTTCTTC.

The table lists this clonotype with many counts. CDR3 amino acids: CSVEQGLSYGYTF. Written as DNA, the CDR3 is TGCAGCGTGGAGCAGGGGTTGAGCTATGGCTACACCTTC. The chain combines TRBV29-1 with TRBJ1-2, with a possible D match to TRBD1 (6 bases). Trimming removed 6 bases from V and 4 bases from J, with 15 bases in between. The CDR3 sequence is 13 residues long. Germline CDR1 and CDR2: SQVTM and ANQGSEA.

This clonotype showed up just once. Compared with germline, one end of the junction differs, possibly owing to a read error. This sequence joins TRBV27 and TRBJ1-2, with 8 positions matching TRBD1. Germline-derived CDR1 and CDR2 are MNHEY and SMNVEV (reference sequence). CDR3 size: 15 residues. The CDR3 DNA sequence: TGTGCCTGCAGTCGCAACAGGGGGGTGGGGTATGGCTACACCTTC. Protein product: CACSRNRGVGYGYTF.

The chain recombines TRBV6-5 with TRBJ2-1; 7 bases are shared with TRBD2. The DNA end lines up better with TRBJ2-7; the J call may be wrong. Per germline, CDR1 MNHEY and CDR2 SVGAGI. This CDR3 is built from 16 residues. CDR3: CASSSTTSRDYNEQYF. CDR3 sequence (DNA): TGTGCCAGCAGTTCCACGACTAGTCGGGACTACAATGAGCAGTACTTC.

This clonotype was counted at least ten times. The CDR3 sequence is CASSLTPGQGNSPLHF. The DNA of the CDR3 is TGTGCCAGCAGCTTGACACCGGGACAGGGGAATTCACCCCTCCACTTT. The chain is built from TRBV7-6 and TRBJ1-6; 10 bases line up with TRBD1. Per germline, CDR1 SGHVS and CDR2 FNYEAQ. The CDR3 covers 16 residues. After removal of 3 bases from V and 7 bases from J, the junction contained 6 bases not matched to a gene.

This clonotype has more than one count but fewer than ten. V is TRBV27 and J is TRBJ1-1; D is possibly TRBD1 (6 bases). Deletions cut 5 bases from V and 5 bases from J, with 15 bases between. Germline V gene sequence: CDR1 MNHEY, CDR2 SMNVEV (reference sequence). The CDR3 contains 14 residues. The CDR3 coding sequence is TGTGCCAGCAGTCCCCTACAGGGATGGACTGAAGCTTTCTTT. It is translated as CASSPLQGWTEAFF.

CDR3 nucleotide sequence: TGTGCCAGCAGGCGGACAGGGGGCTCTGAGCAGTTCTTC. It codes for CASRRTGGSEQFF. This chain links TRBV27 with TRBJ2-1; 11 bases line up with TRBD1. J was trimmed by 9 bases and V by 6 bases; bases with no gene match: 4. The CDR3 contains 13 residues. From germline, CDR1 is MNHEY and CDR2 SMNVEV (reference sequence).

This clonotype was seen repeatedly, ten times or more. The V and J genes are TRBV6-1 and TRBJ2-3; TRBD2 aligns across 13 bases. Germline lookup yields CDR1 MNHNS and CDR2 SASEGT. V trimming: 6 bases; J trimming: 5 bases; junction bases outside the gene matches: 14. This CDR3 has 18 amino acids. CDR3 loop: CASSPTSGGSFTIDTQYF. The CDR3 bases are TGTGCCAGCAGCCCGACTAGCGGGGGGTCATTTACTATAGATACGCAGTATTTT.

In this sample, this clonotype turned up a few times. The chain links TRBV4-3 to TRBJ2-7; D is possibly TRBD2 (5 bases). V was pared by 4 bases and J by 2 bases, with 15 bases between. There are 15 residues in the CDR3. CDR1 is LGHNA, CDR2 YSLEER, per germline. CDR3 residues: CASSPGAGDTYEQYF. CDR3 coding DNA: TGCGCCAGCAGCCCTGGAGCCGGGGATACCTACGAGCAGTACTTC.

This clonotype was counted many times. This sequence joins TRBV12-3 or TRBV12-4 and TRBJ1-2, with no clear D. This CDR3 contains 13 residues. V lost 3 bases and J lost 0, with 5 bases in between. The CDR3 DNA reads as TGTGCCAGCAGTTTGCCGGCTAACTATGGCTACACCTTC. This codes for CASSLPANYGYTF.

This clonotype was recorded at least ten times. A much larger clone differs from this one at a single base, so this may be a read error. The chain combines TRBV5-1 with TRBJ2-5; tentatively, D is TRBD2 (6 bases). Germline lookup yields CDR1 SGHRS and CDR2 YFSETQ. CDR3 length: 14 amino acids. Trimming took off 5 bases at V and 11 bases at J, with 22 bases between the two ends. The CDR3 loop is CASSFPTSHNEQYF. CDR3 coding DNA: TGCGCCAGCAGTTTCCCTACTAGCCACAATGAGCAGTACTTC.